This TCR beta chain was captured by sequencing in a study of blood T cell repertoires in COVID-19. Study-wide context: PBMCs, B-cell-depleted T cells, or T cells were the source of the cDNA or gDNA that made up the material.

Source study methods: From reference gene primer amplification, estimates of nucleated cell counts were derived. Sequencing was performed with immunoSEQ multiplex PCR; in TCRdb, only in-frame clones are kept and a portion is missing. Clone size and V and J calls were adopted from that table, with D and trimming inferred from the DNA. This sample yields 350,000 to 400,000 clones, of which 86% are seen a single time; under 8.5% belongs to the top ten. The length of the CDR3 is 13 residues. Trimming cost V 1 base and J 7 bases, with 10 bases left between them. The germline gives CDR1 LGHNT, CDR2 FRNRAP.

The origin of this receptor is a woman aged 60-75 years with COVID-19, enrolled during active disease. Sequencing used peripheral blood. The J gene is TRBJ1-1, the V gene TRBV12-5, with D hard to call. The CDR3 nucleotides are TGTGCTAGTGGTTTGGCGACAATCCATGAAGCTTTCTTT. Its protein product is CASGLATIHEAFF.